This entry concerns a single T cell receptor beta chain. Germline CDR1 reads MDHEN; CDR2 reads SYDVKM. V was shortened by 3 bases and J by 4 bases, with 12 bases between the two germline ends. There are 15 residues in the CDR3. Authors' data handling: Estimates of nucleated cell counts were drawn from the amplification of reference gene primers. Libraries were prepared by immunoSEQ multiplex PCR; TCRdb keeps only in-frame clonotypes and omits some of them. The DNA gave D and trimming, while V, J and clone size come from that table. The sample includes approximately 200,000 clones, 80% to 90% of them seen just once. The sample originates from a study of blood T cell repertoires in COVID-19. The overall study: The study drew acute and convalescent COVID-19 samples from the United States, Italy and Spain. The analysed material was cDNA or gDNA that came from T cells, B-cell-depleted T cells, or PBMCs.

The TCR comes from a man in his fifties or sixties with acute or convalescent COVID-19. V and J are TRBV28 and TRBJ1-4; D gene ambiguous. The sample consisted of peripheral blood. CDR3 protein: CASSFQDGLNEKLFF. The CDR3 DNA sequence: TGTGCCAGCAGTTTTCAGGACGGACTTAATGAAAAACTGTTTTTT.